The 16 T cell receptor beta chains below were found in one sample sequenced in a study of cytomegalovirus exposure and HLA in healthy donors. Primers for the PCR totalled 60 Vbeta and 13 Jbeta. Assay: immunoSEQ multiplex PCR; the TCRdb copy retains only in-frame clones and omits some. The data show about 94,000 clones, roughly 80% seen once. Material: PBMCs. Receptor source: a woman aged 55 to 70 in good health and CMV-seronegative.

The rearrangement joins TRBV4-3 to TRBJ2-1; 7 positions agree with TRBD1. With V trimmed by 3 bases and J by 5 bases, 4 bases remained unmatched. The germline V gene has CDR1 LGHNA and CDR2 YSLEER. The CDR3 is made up of 14 amino acids. CDR3 sequence: CASSQQTGNNEQFF. In DNA form, the CDR3 reads TGCGCCAGCAGCCAGCAGACAGGGAACAATGAGCAGTTCTTC.

The chain joins TRBV5-1 to TRBJ2-7; TRBD1 agrees at 8 bases. The CDR3 extends over 18 amino acids. The ends lost 0 bases at V and 3 bases at J; junction bases unmatched: 14. Germline V CDR1 and CDR2: SGHRS, YFSETQ. CDR3 sequence: CASSLAPYGQGHLYEQYF. DNA of the CDR3: TGCGCCAGCAGCTTGGCCCCCTATGGACAGGGACACCTCTACGAGCAGTACTTC.

The chain joins TRBV7-6 to TRBJ1-1; D may be TRBD1 (6 bases). The germline V gene encodes CDR1 SGHVS and CDR2 FNYEAQ. There are 14 residues in the CDR3. V was trimmed by 6 bases and J by 10 bases, leaving 21 bases between them. DNA of the CDR3: TGTGCCAGCAGTCCTGGGCGGGGGGCGTATGTAGCTTTCTTT. Its protein product is CASSPGRGAYVAFF.

The V call is TRBV25-1, the J call TRBJ1-1; TRBD1 matches at 8 bases. J gave up 4 bases and V 4 bases, and 8 bases lay outside the gene matches. In germline, CDR1 is MGHDK, CDR2 SYGVNS. This CDR3 spans 15 amino acids. This CDR3 is CASSVTGRGPTEAFF. The DNA for the CDR3 is TGTGCCAGCAGTGTGACCGGCAGGGGGCCCACTGAAGCTTTCTTT.

This chain connects TRBV27 to TRBJ1-2, with a weak D call TRBD1 (6 bases). Trimming removed 3 bases at V and 6 bases at J, with 14 bases between. There are 14 residues in the CDR3. The germline V gene has CDR1 MNHEY and CDR2 SMNVEV (reference sequence). CDR3 protein: CASSFDGQINGYTF. As DNA, the CDR3 is TGTGCCAGCAGTTTCGACGGACAGATTAATGGCTACACCTTC.

The genes are TRBV4-3 and TRBJ1-1; D is uncertain. From germline, CDR1 is LGHNA and CDR2 YSLEER. Trimming cost V 0 bases and J 11 bases, with 16 bases left between them. The CDR3 is 14 amino acids. Written as DNA, the CDR3 is TGCGCCAGCAGCCAAGATGGCGGACTTGTCGGGGCTTTCTTT. This encodes CASSQDGGLVGAFF.

V usage is TRBV30 and J usage is TRBJ2-7, with D uncertain. The CDR3 covers 14 residues. The ends were cut back, 2 bases at V and 2 bases at J, with 13 bases in the middle. The germline V gene has CDR1 GTSNPN and CDR2 SVGIG (reference sequence). The CDR3: CAWSLRRHTYEQYF. The CDR3 DNA reads TGTGCCTGGAGTCTCCGGCGGCACACCTACGAGCAGTACTTC.

The J gene is TRBJ1-6, the V gene TRBV2, with D perhaps TRBD1 (6 bases). The CDR3 covers 15 residues. The germline CDR1 and CDR2 sequences are SNHLY and FYNNEI. The germline V and J ends were trimmed by 4 bases and 5 bases, with 12 bases remaining between them. CDR3 region: CASSGQGPHNSPLHF. CDR3 in DNA: TGTGCCAGCAGTGGTCAGGGGCCGCATAATTCACCCCTCCACTTT.

V is TRBV5-1 and J is TRBJ1-4; tentative D call: TRBD1 (5 bases). This CDR3 has 17 amino acids. V lost 0 bases, J lost 4 bases, and 16 bases lay in between. From germline, CDR1 is SGHRS and CDR2 YFSETQ. In nucleotides, the CDR3 is TGCGCCAGCAGCTTGGGTTTAAGGGGCCCGTTTAATGAAAAACTGTTTTTT. It is translated as CASSLGLRGPFNEKLFF.

This chain's CDR3 is CASQYEQGLSNQPQHF. CDR3 DNA sequence: TGTGCCAGCCAATATGAGCAGGGTTTAAGCAATCAGCCCCAGCATTTT. The J gene is TRBJ1-5, the V gene TRBV28; maybe TRBD1 (5 bases). The CDR3 extends over 16 amino acids. V was trimmed by 8 bases and J by 1 base, leaving 18 bases between them. Germline assignment: CDR1 MDHEN and CDR2 SYDVKM.

Concerning this clone itself: This likely comes from a read error, as the CDR3 has no conserved phenylalanine or tryptophan at its end. The rearrangement joins TRBV6-1 to TRBJ1-5; 9 bases agree with TRBD1. Germline CDR1 is MNHNS and CDR2 is SASEGT. CDR3 length: 16 residues. With V trimmed by 4 bases and J by 6 bases, 10 bases remained unmatched. CDR3 sequence: CASSVSGTGSIQPQHL. Written as DNA, the CDR3 is TGTGCCAGCAGTGTCTCCGGGACAGGGTCAATTCAGCCCCAGCATCTT.

This clone was picked up one time. The chain employs TRBV6-6 and TRBJ1-3; possible D gene TRBD1, 5 bases. This CDR3 has 14 amino acids. V was pared by 8 bases and J by 0 bases, with 11 bases between. The germline gives CDR1 MNHNY, CDR2 SVGAGI (reference sequence). Here the CDR3 DNA reads TGTGCCAGCCGGCCAGGGCTCTCTGGAAACACCATATATTTT. Translated, it gives CASRPGLSGNTIYF.

This clone was seen more than once but under ten times. The genes are TRBV2 and TRBJ1-2; no firm D call. V lost 10 bases to trimming and J lost 4 bases, with 10 bases between them. The germline V gene has CDR1 SNHLY and CDR2 FYNNEI. The CDR3 is 11 residues long. The CDR3 loop reads CATGGSYGYTF. The CDR3 DNA is TGTGCCACCGGCGGCTCCTATGGCTACACCTTC.

The CDR3 sequence is CASSSQGFTNYGYTF. The DNA of the CDR3 is TGTGCCAGCAGCTCTCAGGGGTTTACTAACTATGGCTACACCTTC. The chain uses TRBV5-8 and TRBJ1-2; a weak D match, TRBD1 (6 bases). V was trimmed by 3 bases and J by 0 bases, leaving 12 bases between them. Germline-derived CDR1 and CDR2 are SGHTS and YDEGEE. This CDR3 is built from 15 residues.

This clone came up once. This chain links TRBV7-8 with TRBJ2-5, with 8 bases fitting TRBD2. Germline V gene sequence: CDR1 SGHVS, CDR2 FQNEAQ. V lost 4 bases, J lost 5 bases, and 6 bases stayed unmatched. This CDR3 is 14 amino acids long. The CDR3 sequence is CASSSGGAGETQYF. As DNA, the CDR3 is TGTGCCAGCAGCTCCGGGGGGGCGGGGGAGACCCAGTACTTC.

The chain uses TRBV30 and TRBJ2-1; 14 bases map to TRBD2. Germline CDR1 reads GTSNPN; CDR2 reads SVGIG (reference sequence). This CDR3 comprises 18 residues. Trimming took 0 bases from V and 5 from J; bases not matched to a gene: 9. CDR3 DNA sequence: TGTGCCTGGAGTGTAGGACTAGCGGGGGGCGCAGATAACAATGAGCAGTTCTTC. It codes for CAWSVGLAGGADNNEQFF.